This T cell receptor beta chain was sequenced in a study of CD8+CD57+ T cells in acquired aplastic anemia listed by TCRdb under 2018. Some background on the complete study: On average, sorted CD4+ and CD8+ cells yielded 2.5 to 3.5 ug of extracted DNA, with a range of 0.2 to 27.4 ug. Mean read counts for healthy donor samples were about 10.8 million for CD4+ cells and 11.0 million for CD8+ cells.

Genomic DNA served as template for TCR beta VDJ combination and CDR3 sequence profiling. An Illumina HiSeq 2000 was the platform used for TCR repertoire sequencing. From the authors' description of their analysis: Repertoire assessment relied on Simpson's diversity index, CDR3 size and DJ length profiles, and TRBV/TRBJ rearrangement plots. The most abundant DNA sequence in the deep sequencing data was taken as the immunodominant clone. CDR3 amino acid sequences were checked for sharing between subjects and were compared against published repertoires and the VDJdb database. TCRdb reprocessed the public reads (quality trimming at Q25 with fastp, clone calling with MiXCR) and kept in-frame beta chains. Each entry merges the rows of one CDR3 protein and shows their most common DNA and genes. The V and J calls were not made by the authors but by TCRdb's processing. The sample contains some 410,000 distinct CDR3 sequences, approximately 70% of them found a single time. The top ten constitute 3.5% to 4.5% of the sample.

Details on this clonotype: Its antigen remains unidentified. Qualities for individual bases were not recorded, and no much larger clone is one base off.

V has 4 bases trimmed and J has 6 bases trimmed; junction bases matching no gene number 11. From the germline V gene, CDR1 is MGHDK and CDR2 is SYGVNS. The CDR3 starts with the cysteine, ends with the phenylalanine, and has 16 residues. Only the CDR3 portion is preserved as DNA: 48 bases, with reading frame beginning at the first base. TCR repertoires of sorted CD4+ and CD8+ blood T cells from severe aplastic anemia patients and healthy subjects were deep-sequenced in the study. Ficoll-Paque density gradient centrifugation was used to isolate peripheral blood mononuclear cells. Before DNA extraction, CD4+ and CD8+ T cells were sorted with FACS or magnetic beads. The paper's findings and limits, for the study overall: Roughly 30 CD8+ CDR3 sequences were shared between patients and controls but appeared highly expressed in patients and within their immunodominant clones. Patients and healthy controls showed no significant difference in CD8+ Simpson's diversity (P=0.060).

The V gene is TRBV25-1 and the J gene is TRBJ2-3; a stretch of 9 junction bases matches TRBD1. Sequencing input: sorted CD4+, CD8+, or CD8+CD57+ T cells (not recorded which) from PBMCs. This TCR was recovered from a human donor in good health, serving as a control. The CDR3: CASSGDRDRVGDTQYF. The DNA reads as follows: TGTGCCAGCAGTGGGGACCGGGACAGGGTTGGGGATACGCAGTATTTT.